These 20 T cell receptor beta chains originate from one sample sequenced in a study of post-analysis software for immune sequencing data. Points from the study as a whole: Controls had lower frequencies than patients of about 5 TRBV segments, which included TRBV5-6, TRBV5-1 and TRBV20-1.

For these receptors, no antigen is known. Each TCR beta cDNA library carried unique molecular identifiers. TCRdb re-called the PCR reads through MiXCR, storing one row per CDR3 protein. The table has about 770,000 distinct CDR3 sequences, 35% to 55% seen once. Sample: blood. The receptor source for this set is a girl aged 5 to 17 with multiple sclerosis.

There are a few counts of this clonotype. This chain links TRBV5-8 with TRBJ1-2, with D uncertain. The CDR3 consists of 15 residues. The germline V gene encodes CDR1 SGHTS and CDR2 YDEGEE. V lost 0 bases and J 4 bases, leaving 13 bases between the germline ends. The CDR3 region is CASSLAGNFVYGYTF. CDR3 in DNA: TGTGCCAGCAGCTTGGCTGGGAACTTCGTCTATGGCTACACCTTC.

The chain links TRBV20-1 to TRBJ1-2; 9 positions match TRBD1. The CDR3 is 16 residues long. With V trimmed by 6 bases and J by 5 bases, 16 bases remained unmatched. Per the germline V gene, CDR1 is DFQATT and CDR2 is SNEGSKA (reference sequence). The CDR3 loop is CSAPAPYRGREYGYTF. CDR3 bases: TGCAGTGCCCCCGCCCCTTACAGGGGGCGAGAATATGGCTACACCTTC.

This chain connects TRBV7-3 to TRBJ2-1, with 11 bases matching TRBD2. CDR1 is SGHTA, CDR2 FQGTGA, per germline. Trimming removed 8 bases from V and 10 bases from J; junction bases left unmatched: 7. The CDR3 extends over 13 amino acids. The CDR3 bases are TGTGCCAGCTCGCTAGCGGGAGGTTTGGAGCAGTTCTTC. It is translated as CASSLAGGLEQFF.

The rearrangement joins TRBV7-2 to TRBJ2-5; TRBD1 agrees at 10 bases. The J segment lost 11 bases and the V segment lost 5 bases, leaving 17 bases of the junction unmatched. Germline assignment: CDR1 SGHTA and CDR2 FQGNSA. The CDR3 has 16 residues. The CDR3 nucleotides are TGTGCCAGCAGCCCGTCATTCGGACAGGGGGAGTATGAGCAGTACTTC. This encodes CASSPSFGQGEYEQYF.

In its sample, this clonotype was seen a few times. The gene calls are TRBV20-1 and TRBJ2-3; unclear D gene. CDR1 is DFQATT, CDR2 SNEGSKA, per germline (reference sequence). This CDR3 is 14 amino acids long. V lost 0 bases and J 2 bases, leaving 9 bases between the germline ends. The CDR3 reads CSARDSRHTDTQYF. CDR3 bases: TGCAGTGCTAGAGATTCCCGTCACACAGATACGCAGTATTTT.

This clonotype has at least ten counts. The CDR3 nucleotides read TGCAGTGCTAGAGTAGCGGTAAATGACATTCAGTACTTC. Protein: CSARVAVNDIQYF. The chain employs TRBV20-1 and TRBJ2-4; a weak D match, TRBD2 (6 bases). The CDR3 covers 13 residues. Trimming cost V 1 base and J 8 bases, with 12 bases left between them. In germline, CDR1 is DFQATT, CDR2 SNEGSKA (reference sequence).

The chain links TRBV6-1 to TRBJ2-1; the match to TRBD2 covers 10 bases. CDR1 is MNHNS, CDR2 SASEGT, per germline. V shed 7 bases, J shed 0 bases, and the junction held 9 bases outside the gene matches. This CDR3 has 17 amino acids. The CDR3 sequence is CASTGPSSGSSYNEQFF. In DNA form, the CDR3 reads TGTGCCAGCACCGGACCATCTAGCGGGAGCTCCTACAATGAGCAGTTCTTC.

This clonotype was observed a handful of times. V is TRBV27 and J is TRBJ2-7, with D maybe TRBD2 (6 bases). Trimming cost V 8 bases and J 9 bases, with 11 bases left between them. Per the germline V gene, CDR1 is MNHEY and CDR2 is SMNVEV (reference sequence). The CDR3 spans 10 residues. The CDR3 region has the DNA TGTGCCAGCGGTACCGGGGGGCAGTACTTC. It translates to CASGTGGQYF.

This clonotype was recorded only once. The chain has TRBV19 and TRBJ1-6; TRBD1 matches 9 bases. J lost 9 bases, V lost 3 bases, and 3 bases had no gene match. CDR1 is LNHDA and CDR2 is SQIVND in the germline V gene (reference sequence). There are 14 residues in the CDR3. Here the CDR3 reads CASSIGQGISPLHF. CDR3 sequence (DNA): TGTGCCAGTAGTATCGGACAGGGGATTTCACCCCTCCACTTT. Variable domain in full (rest from reference TRBV19 and TRBJ1-6): DGGITQSPKYLFRKEGQNVTLSCEQNLNHDAMYWYRQDPGQGLRLIYYSQIVNDFQKGDIAEGYSVSREKKESFPLTVTSAQKNPTAFYLCASSIGQGISPLHFGNGTRLTVT.

There are a few counts of this clonotype. This sequence joins TRBV12-3 or TRBV12-4 and TRBJ1-2; no definite D call. V was pared by 3 bases and J by 4 bases, with 9 bases between. There are 13 residues in the CDR3. This chain's CDR3 is CASSFGVGYGYTF. CDR3 nucleotide sequence: TGTGCCAGCAGTTTTGGGGTGGGCTATGGCTACACCTTC.

This clonotype was counted only a few times. J is TRBJ2-5 and V is TRBV29-1; D unresolved. CDR3 length equals 13 residues. CDR1 SQVTM and CDR2 ANQGSEA come from the germline V gene. V gave up 3 bases and J gave up 5 bases, with 13 bases separating them. As DNA, the CDR3 is TGCAGCGTTGACAGGCGGACCGGGGAGACCCAGTACTTC. Translating gives CSVDRRTGETQYF.

This chain connects TRBV5-1 to TRBJ2-7; maybe TRBD2 (7 bases). Trimming took 3 bases from V and 0 from J, leaving 13 bases between them. The germline V gene has CDR1 SGHRS and CDR2 YFSETQ. This CDR3 spans 15 amino acids. The chain's CDR3 is CASSSLGGASYEQYF. In DNA form, the CDR3 reads TGCGCCAGCAGCTCGCTGGGGGGGGCCTCCTACGAGCAGTACTTC.

This clonotype has more than one count but fewer than ten. CDR3 nucleotides: TGTGCCAGCAGACCAATCCTAATCACCTCCCGGGAAAAACTGTTTTTT. Translated: CASRPILITSREKLFF. The V gene is TRBV6-5, the J gene TRBJ1-4; D is unresolved. Germline lookup yields CDR1 MNHEY and CDR2 SVGAGI. V lost 6 bases and J lost 8, with 22 bases in between. The CDR3 totals 16 residues.

This clonotype appeared a few times. The V gene is TRBV29-1, the J gene TRBJ2-1; D is tentatively TRBD1 or TRBD2 (5 bases each). Trimming took off 1 base at V and 6 bases at J, with 13 bases between the two ends. Germline V gene data show CDR1 as SQVTM and CDR2 as ANQGSEA. The length of the CDR3 is 14 residues. The CDR3 loop reads CSVEGEERGNEQFF. The CDR3 DNA reads as TGCAGCGTTGAAGGCGAGGAGAGGGGCAATGAGCAGTTCTTC.

The V gene is TRBV12-3 or TRBV12-4, the J gene TRBJ2-1; D may be TRBD2 (6 bases). This CDR3 region has 16 residues. V lost 6 bases to trimming and J lost 8 bases, with 23 bases between them. The CDR3 DNA sequence: TGTGCCAGCAGGTCGGTAGCGGAGCCCCCCCCGCATGAGCAGTTCTTC. Amino acids: CASRSVAEPPPHEQFF.

Of note for this clonotype: One base away lies a much larger clone, so this may be a sequencing read error. The V call is TRBV29-1, the J call TRBJ1-2; a weak D match, TRBD1 (5 bases). CDR1 is SQVTM and CDR2 is ANQGSEA in the germline V gene. The CDR3 loop spans 11 amino acids. The V and J ends lost 3 bases and 8 bases respectively, with 10 bases between them. The CDR3 region is CSVEGRQGYTF. The CDR3 nucleotides are TGCAGCGTTGAGGGCAGACAGGGCTACACCTTC.

This rearrangement joins TRBV4-3 to TRBJ2-1; maybe TRBD2 (6 bases). The CDR3 runs 17 residues. Germline V gene lookup returns CDR1 LGHNA and CDR2 YSLEER. Deletions cut 0 bases from V and 1 base from J, with 13 bases between. This chain's CDR3 is CASSQDRRGSSYNEQFF. In DNA, the CDR3 is TGCGCCAGCAGCCAAGATCGTCGGGGGAGTTCCTACAATGAGCAGTTCTTC.

The table lists this clonotype with a few counts. The V gene is TRBV27, the J gene TRBJ2-5; D gene uncertain. CDR1 and CDR2 from the germline V gene are MNHEY and SMNVEV (reference sequence). Trimming shortened V by 8 bases and J by 5 bases, and 15 bases separated the two germline ends. The CDR3 has 13 residues. The DNA for the CDR3 is TGTGCCAGCGCCCCATCAAGGGTGGAGACCCAGTACTTC. This translates into CASAPSRVETQYF.

This clonotype was found a few times. The chain couples TRBV29-1 to TRBJ1-2, with 8 bases that match TRBD1. Germline CDR1 and CDR2: SQVTM and ANQGSEA. CDR3 length: 17 amino acids. Trimming at V came to 1 base and at J to 4 bases, leaving 14 bases not matched to a gene. CDR3 coding DNA: TGCAGCGTTGAAGCAGGGGGCGGGCCAGGTCGGGTCTATGGCTACACCTTC. This codes for CSVEAGGGPGRVYGYTF.

The chain has TRBV5-1 and TRBJ2-3; TRBD2 is a possible D gene (5 bases). Germline CDR1 SGHRS, CDR2 YFSETQ. Trimming removed 3 bases from V and 2 bases from J, with 13 bases in between. CDR3 length: 15 amino acids. CDR3 DNA sequence: TGCGCCAGCAGCTACCGCACGCGGGCCACAGATACGCAGTATTTT. This gives the protein CASSYRTRATDTQYF.